These 28 T cell receptor beta chains came from one sample sequenced in a study of T cell repertoires in cytomegalovirus infection. TCRdb processed the reads anew with MiXCR; each CDR3 protein has one entry. Of approximately 350,000 distinct CDR3 sequences in the sample, around a third were seen once. These TCRs' antigens remain unknown. The sequenced sample was cultured PBMCs, obtained from culture after CMV antigen stimulation. Receptors originate from a human donor in good health (CMV status not recorded). Some clones in this sample may be carry-over from other donors' samples.

V gene TRBV6-2 or TRBV6-3 combines with J gene TRBJ1-1; TRBD1 matches at 10 bases. This CDR3 is 13 amino acids long. Germline assignment: CDR1 MNHEY and CDR2 SVGEGT. The J segment lost 4 bases and the V segment lost 6 bases, leaving 2 bases of the junction unmatched. The CDR3 nucleotides are TGTGCCAGCAGAAGACAGGGGGCCACTGAAGCTTTCTTT. Encoded protein: CASRRQGATEAFF.

This clonotype was seen repeatedly, ten times or more. V and J are TRBV4-1 and TRBJ1-2; D call uncertain. The CDR3 covers 15 residues. V was shortened by 5 bases and J by 1 base, with 14 bases between the two germline ends. The V gene's germline CDR1 is MGHRA and CDR2 YSYEKL. CDR3 nucleotide sequence: TGCGCCAGCAGCAGAGTGACGGGGTTTAACTATGGCTACACCTTC. Its translation: CASSRVTGFNYGYTF.

This clonotype was seen more than once but under ten times. The J gene is TRBJ2-2, the V gene TRBV6-2 or TRBV6-3; TRBD1 agrees at 9 bases. CDR3 size: 14 residues. The germline V gene has CDR1 MNHEY and CDR2 SVGEGT. V was clipped by 6 bases and J by 3 bases; unmatched bases: 2. CDR3 sequence: CASRWTGDTGELFF. The DNA of the CDR3 is TGTGCCAGCAGATGGACAGGGGACACCGGGGAGCTGTTTTTT.

This clonotype was found many times. This rearrangement joins TRBV5-1 to TRBJ1-1; the D gene is possibly TRBD1 (6 bases). Trimming left V 5 bases short and J 8 bases short, with 19 bases between. Per the germline V gene, CDR1 is SGHRS and CDR2 is YFSETQ. CDR3 length equals 14 residues. The CDR3: CASSLSAGALEAFF. Here the CDR3 DNA reads TGCGCCAGCAGTCTCTCTGCAGGGGCCCTAGAAGCTTTCTTT.

The chain couples TRBV10-3 to TRBJ1-3; perhaps TRBD1 as D (5 bases). Germline values: CDR1 ENHRY, CDR2 SYGVKD. Trimming took off 2 bases at V and 3 bases at J, with 23 bases between the two ends. The CDR3 has 19 amino acids. For the CDR3, the DNA is TGTGCCATCAGTGAGCTTTACAAACCGTCCGGGGCTTATGGAAACACCATATATTTT. It encodes CAISELYKPSGAYGNTIYF.

The chain uses TRBV20-1 and TRBJ2-7, with D maybe TRBD2 (6 bases). The CDR3 runs 11 residues. Germline assignment: CDR1 DFQATT and CDR2 SNEGSKA (reference sequence). Trimming shortened V by 5 bases and J by 3 bases, and 8 bases separated the two germline ends. Written as DNA, the CDR3 is TGCAGTGCTGGGGGGAACTACGAGCAGTACTTC. Translating gives CSAGGNYEQYF.

In DNA form, the CDR3 reads TGCAGTGCTAGAGGGACGGTAAGGCTAAATGAGCAGTTCTTC. Translation gives CSARGTVRLNEQFF. The rearrangement joins TRBV20-1 to TRBJ2-1; no clear D. V lost 1 base and J 7 bases, leaving 14 bases between the germline ends. Germline-derived CDR1 and CDR2 are DFQATT and SNEGSKA (reference sequence). This CDR3 has 14 amino acids.

This clonotype was counted only a few times. The chain combines TRBV4-1 with TRBJ2-1; 7 bases align to TRBD2. Germline trimming cut 2 bases from V and 8 bases from J; bases unmatched to any gene: 6. The CDR3 has 14 residues. The germline gives CDR1 MGHRA, CDR2 YSYEKL. The CDR3 reads CASSQTGLSDEQFF. CDR3 nucleotides: TGCGCCAGCAGCCAAACGGGACTAAGCGATGAGCAGTTCTTC.

A few counts support this clonotype. J is TRBJ2-1 and V is TRBV13; TRBD1 might be the D (6 bases). CDR3 length equals 14 residues. CDR1 is PRHDT, CDR2 FYEKMQ, per germline (reference sequence). V lost 6 bases and J lost 4, with 13 bases in between. This CDR3 is CASSLNTGYNEQFF. The CDR3 DNA sequence: TGTGCCAGCAGTTTGAACACAGGGTACAATGAGCAGTTCTTC.

The rearrangement joins TRBV4-1 to TRBJ2-7; no definite D call. Germline V CDR1 and CDR2: MGHRA, YSYEKL. The germline V and J ends were trimmed by 5 bases and 5 bases, with 25 bases remaining between them. The CDR3 loop spans 17 amino acids. The CDR3 is CASSLDRATGERDEQYF. In DNA form, the CDR3 reads TGCGCCAGCAGCTTAGATCGGGCCACGGGCGAACGGGACGAGCAGTACTTC.

The chain recombines TRBV6-1 with TRBJ2-2; possible D gene TRBD1, 6 bases. CDR3 length: 15 amino acids. Trimming shortened V by 6 bases and J by 1 base, and 12 bases separated the two germline ends. Germline CDR1 is MNHNS and CDR2 is SASEGT. Here the CDR3 reads CASSRGQRNTGELFF. The CDR3, as DNA: TGTGCCAGCAGCCGTGGACAGCGGAACACCGGGGAGCTGTTTTTT.

This clonotype has a handful of counts. This chain links TRBV6-2 or TRBV6-3 with TRBJ2-1, with D possibly TRBD2 on 5 matching bases. Germline V gene lookup returns CDR1 MNHEY and CDR2 SVGEGT. The CDR3 spans 16 residues. V gave up 4 bases and J gave up 5 bases, with 18 bases separating them. CDR3 bases: TGTGCCAGCAGTTTCCCCCACGGGAAGAACAACAATGAGCAGTTCTTC. Translation gives CASSFPHGKNNNEQFF.

This clonotype was counted only a few times. V is TRBV4-3 and J is TRBJ1-2; perhaps TRBD1 as D (6 bases). This CDR3 has 15 amino acids. The germline gives CDR1 LGHNA, CDR2 YSLEER. Trimming left V 0 bases short and J 4 bases short, with 12 bases between. As DNA, the CDR3 is TGCGCCAGCAGCCAAGATCAACAGGGCCTCTATGGCTACACCTTC. Protein sequence: CASSQDQQGLYGYTF.

V gene TRBV6-4 combines with J gene TRBJ2-1; a possible D gene is TRBD2 (6 bases). V lost 0 bases and J lost 6, with 9 bases in between. CDR1 MRHNA and CDR2 SNTAGT come from the germline V gene. CDR3 size: 14 residues. The CDR3 spells CASSDSTGANEQFF. Written as DNA, the CDR3 is TGTGCCAGCAGTGACTCTACGGGAGCCAATGAGCAGTTCTTC.

V usage is TRBV25-1 and J usage is TRBJ2-5, with 8 bases lining up with TRBD2. Trimming cost V 6 bases and J 2 bases; bases outside gene matches: 14. Germline-derived CDR1 and CDR2 are MGHDK and SYGVNS. The CDR3 extends over 17 amino acids. The CDR3 loop is CASRDTGTRREQETQYF. CDR3 in DNA: TGTGCCAGCAGGGACACCGGGACTAGGAGGGAACAAGAGACCCAGTACTTC.

This clonotype was seen a few times. The chain employs TRBV11-3 and TRBJ1-1; D remains ambiguous. V was cut by 5 bases and J by 2 bases, with 15 bases left in between. This CDR3 has 15 residues. Germline CDR1 SGHNT, CDR2 YENEEA. The CDR3 nucleotides read TGTGCCAGCAGCCACCTGGGATTCCTAAACACTGAAGCTTTCTTT. Translation: CASSHLGFLNTEAFF.

CDR3 protein: CASSSTVTSNQPQHF. Here the CDR3 DNA reads TGTGCCAGCAGCTCGACGGTGACTAGCAATCAGCCCCAGCATTTT. J is TRBJ1-5 and V is TRBV7-2; D is unclear. Germline CDR1 SGHTA, CDR2 FQGNSA. This CDR3 comprises 15 residues. V lost 4 bases and J lost 0, with 10 bases in between.

This clonotype occurred many times. The rearrangement links TRBV5-1 to TRBJ1-6; perhaps TRBD1 as D (6 bases). The germline V and J ends were trimmed by 2 bases and 7 bases, with 13 bases remaining between them. This CDR3 is built from 15 residues. In germline, CDR1 is SGHRS, CDR2 YFSETQ. The CDR3 is CASSLGPTGNSPLHF. The CDR3 nucleotides read TGCGCCAGCAGCTTAGGCCCCACAGGGAATTCACCCCTCCACTTT.

This clonotype was found a few times. This chain links TRBV6-2 or TRBV6-3 with TRBJ2-1, with D hard to call. Germline CDR1 reads MNHEY; CDR2 reads SVGEGT. V lost 2 bases, J lost 0 bases, and 8 bases lay in between. This CDR3 region has 15 residues. CDR3 amino acids: CASSYAPSSYNEQFF. The CDR3, as DNA: TGTGCCAGCAGTTACGCCCCCAGCTCCTACAATGAGCAGTTCTTC.

This clonotype was recorded a few times. This chain connects TRBV19 to TRBJ1-2; 8 positions match TRBD1. The V gene end was trimmed by 4 bases and the J gene end by 7 bases; junction bases not matched to a gene: 11. There are 15 residues in the CDR3. CDR1 LNHDA and CDR2 SQIVND come from the germline V gene (reference sequence). The CDR3 region is CASSTAGTGRSGYTF. The CDR3 coding sequence is TGTGCCAGTAGTACAGCCGGGACAGGTCGAAGTGGCTACACCTTC.

The rearrangement joins TRBV6-5 to TRBJ1-4, with TRBD1 matching over 8 bases. The CDR3 covers 13 residues. CDR1 is MNHEY and CDR2 is SVGAGI in the germline V gene. Losses at the gene ends were 2 bases for V and 13 bases for J; bases not matched to a gene: 6. The CDR3 is CASSYADRGGLFF. In nucleotides, the CDR3 is TGTGCCAGCAGTTACGCCGACAGGGGAGGACTGTTTTTT.

The V call is TRBV6-2 or TRBV6-3, the J call TRBJ2-7; perhaps D is TRBD1 or TRBD2 (5 bases each). V was clipped by 3 bases and J by 2 bases, with 8 bases between them. Looked up from germline, CDR1 is MNHEY and CDR2 is SVGEGT. The length of the CDR3 is 13 residues. CDR3 sequence reads: CASSYLGAYEQYV. The CDR3 bases are TGTGCCAGCAGTTATTTGGGGGCCTACGAGCAGTACGTC.

CDR3 nucleotide sequence: TGTGCCAGCAGCAGAGACCCGGTAGGCGAGCAGTACGTC. This gives the protein CASSRDPVGEQYV. V gene TRBV7-2 combines with J gene TRBJ2-7, with D hard to call. This CDR3 is 13 amino acids long. The V end lost 5 bases, the J end lost 6 bases, and 14 bases lay between the germline ends. Germline CDR1 reads SGHTA; CDR2 reads FQGNSA.

This chain uses TRBV29-1 with TRBJ2-3, with a tentative D call TRBD1 (6 bases). This CDR3 contains 14 residues. CDR1 and CDR2 (germline): SQVTM, ANQGSEA. V shed 7 bases and J shed 2 bases, with 16 bases lying between them. The chain's CDR3 is CSASRGGLTDTQYF. The DNA of the CDR3 is TGCAGCGCCAGTCGTGGGGGCCTCACAGATACGCAGTATTTT.

This chain connects TRBV11-3 to TRBJ1-4; D is unclear. This CDR3 is 16 amino acids long. Trimming removed 5 bases from V and 0 bases from J, with 13 bases in between. CDR1 and CDR2 from the germline V gene are SGHNT and YENEEA. CDR3 nucleotide sequence: TGTGCCAGCAGCGGTGACGGGTCCGCAACTAATGAAAAACTGTTTTTT. This codes for CASSGDGSATNEKLFF.

This clonotype was counted between two and nine times. This chain connects TRBV7-8 to TRBJ2-2, with D possibly TRBD2 on 5 matching bases. The V end lost 5 bases, the J end lost 1 base, and 14 bases lay between the germline ends. Germline CDR1 reads SGHVS; CDR2 reads FQNEAQ. The CDR3 contains 16 residues. CDR3 sequence reads: CASSGRKDLNTGELFF. As DNA, the CDR3 is TGTGCCAGCAGCGGCCGTAAGGACTTGAACACCGGGGAGCTGTTTTTT.

This clonotype was counted a few times. The rearrangement uses TRBV28 and TRBJ1-2; D gene ambiguous. The CDR3 is made up of 13 amino acids. The germline V gene encodes CDR1 MDHEN and CDR2 SYDVKM. The V and J ends lost 5 bases and 3 bases respectively, with 10 bases between them. CDR3 amino acids: CASSPDRYYGYTF. In DNA form, the CDR3 reads TGTGCCAGCAGTCCTGACCGCTACTATGGCTACACCTTC.

The CDR3 sequence is CASSLRQGARSTEAFF. The DNA for the CDR3 is TGTGCCAGCAGCTTAAGGCAGGGGGCAAGGAGCACTGAAGCTTTCTTT. The V gene is TRBV7-2, the J gene TRBJ1-1; TRBD1 aligns across 8 bases. Germline-derived CDR1 and CDR2 are SGHTA and FQGNSA. Losses at the gene ends were 2 bases for V and 4 bases for J; bases not matched to a gene: 9. The CDR3 runs to 16 residues.